The source of this TCR beta chain is a study of blood T cell repertoires in COVID-19. This clone has just a few counts. Libraries were prepared by immunoSEQ multiplex PCR; TCRdb keeps only in-frame clonotypes and omits some of them. Of 250,000 to 350,000 clones listed, roughly 85% are singletons. The sample comprised PBMCs or T cells enriched from blood (not recorded which). This sequence was found in a woman in her fifties or sixties who had recovered from COVID-19.

The CDR3: CASSPRGQGGEQYF. The CDR3 DNA follows: TGTGCCAGCAGCCCTCGTGGACAGGGGGGCGAGCAGTACTTC. This chain connects TRBV28 to TRBJ2-7; 10 bases line up with TRBD1. V lost 6 bases, J lost 6 bases, and 8 bases stayed unmatched. Germline lookup yields CDR1 MDHEN and CDR2 SYDVKM. The CDR3 has 14 amino acids.